One and the same sample provided the 3 T cell receptor beta chains below, sequenced in a study of T cell changes during pregnancy in multiple sclerosis. The assay was immunoSEQ multiplex PCR, and TCRdb's table has in-frame clones only and misses some. The sample includes 95,000 to 150,000 clones, about 93% of them seen just once. The specimen was peripheral blood, collected before pregnancy. These receptors were obtained from a female donor with multiple sclerosis, enrolled in a pregnancy study.

In its sample, this clone was seen once. The chain is built from TRBV21-1 and TRBJ1-4; the table assigns TRBD1, which was not confirmed against the DNA. TRBV21-1 is tagged as a pseudogene. This CDR3 is 16 amino acids long. This CDR3 is CASSIPKQGVLEKLFF. The CDR3 nucleotides are TGTGCCAGCAGCATCCCTAAACAGGGGGTTCTGGAAAAACTGTTTTTT.

This sequence joins TRBV6-1 and TRBJ2-5; D is possibly TRBD1 (5 bases). CDR1 MNHNS and CDR2 SASEGT come from the germline V gene. The CDR3 is made up of 13 amino acids. V was clipped by 6 bases and J by 5 bases, with 13 bases between them. CDR3 DNA sequence: TGTGCCAGCAGGGAGTCAGGGCAGGAGACCCAGTACTTC. Its protein product is CASRESGQETQYF.

This clone was observed once. This chain joins TRBV6-1 and TRBJ1-1, with 9 bases lining up with TRBD1. J lost 3 bases, V lost 6 bases, and 5 bases had no gene match. The CDR3 has 14 residues. Germline V CDR1 and CDR2: MNHNS, SASEGT. CDR3: CASRPTGGHTEAFF. Here the CDR3 DNA reads TGTGCCAGCAGGCCTACAGGGGGCCACACTGAAGCTTTCTTT.